The 21 T cell receptor beta chains reported below all come from one sample, sequenced in a study of cytomegalovirus exposure and HLA in healthy donors. Profiling relied on immunoSEQ multiplex PCR, and the TCRdb table lists in-frame clones only, not all of them. This sample has 100,000 to 150,000 clones; roughly 89% occur once, and the top ten carry about 1.1%. The sample was PBMCs. The receptors shown here come from a woman aged 18-30 years in good health and CMV-seronegative.

This clone was counted between two and nine times. The sample holds other DNA sequences that translate to the same CDR3. The chain carries TRBV30 and TRBJ1-1; a possible D gene is TRBD1 (6 bases). V lost 0 bases, J lost 3 bases, and 8 bases lay in between. In germline, CDR1 is GTSNPN, CDR2 SVGIG (reference sequence). The CDR3 extends over 13 amino acids. As DNA, the CDR3 is TGTGCCTGGAGTGTACAGGGATACACTGAAGCTTTCTTT. It yields the protein CAWSVQGYTEAFF.

The chain is built from TRBV18 and TRBJ1-1; D not certain. Trimming shortened V by 6 bases and J by 1 base, and 12 bases separated the two germline ends. Germline V gives CDR1 KGHSH, CDR2 LQKENI. The CDR3 totals 14 residues. CDR3 sequence reads: CASSPWEGNTEAFF. CDR3 bases: TGTGCCAGCTCCCCCTGGGAGGGGAACACTGAAGCTTTCTTT.

This clone has just a few counts. This chain uses TRBV18 with TRBJ1-5, with D unclear. Germline V gene lookup returns CDR1 KGHSH and CDR2 LQKENI. With 3 bases removed from V and 3 bases from J, the gap between germline ends came to 12 bases. CDR3 length: 15 amino acids. The CDR3: CASSPGEGINQPQHF. In nucleotides, the CDR3 is TGTGCCAGCTCACCCGGCGAGGGAATCAATCAGCCCCAGCATTTT.

The chain employs TRBV18 and TRBJ1-6, with D perhaps matching TRBD1 (5 bases). Trimming took off 1 base at V and 5 bases at J, with 6 bases between the two ends. Germline V lookup: CDR1 KGHSH, CDR2 LQKENI. This CDR3 comprises 14 residues. The CDR3 protein is CASSPQGHNSPLHF. The CDR3 DNA sequence: TGTGCCAGCTCACCACAGGGGCATAATTCACCCCTCCACTTT.

This chain joins TRBV6-5 and TRBJ2-7, with D uncertain. This CDR3 has 14 amino acids. The germline CDR1 and CDR2 sequences are MNHEY and SVGAGI. Trimming took 7 bases from V and 3 from J, leaving 16 bases between them. The CDR3: CASKGTAHLYEQYF. CDR3 bases: TGTGCCAGCAAAGGAACAGCCCACCTCTACGAGCAGTACTTC.

The rearrangement links TRBV4-3 to TRBJ1-2; D gene ambiguous. From germline, CDR1 is LGHNA and CDR2 YSLEER. This CDR3 contains 16 residues. Trimming took 0 bases from V and 4 from J, leaving 15 bases between them. Here the CDR3 reads CASSQEMSGVVYGYTF. In DNA form, the CDR3 reads TGCGCCAGCAGCCAAGAGATGTCAGGTGTAGTCTATGGCTACACCTTC.

J is TRBJ1-2 and V is TRBV30; TRBD1 matches 8 bases. The germline CDR1 and CDR2 sequences are GTSNPN and SVGIG (reference sequence). The CDR3 extends over 13 amino acids. V dropped 3 bases and J dropped 4; count of bases not matched to a gene: 4. For the CDR3, the DNA is TGTGCCTGGAGCCCAGGGGGCGTCTATGGCTACACCTTC. Its protein product is CAWSPGGVYGYTF. Looking up the rest from reference TRBV30 and TRBJ1-2 gives the full variable domain: SQTIHQWPATLVQPVGSPLSLECTVEGTSNPNLYWYRQAAGRGLQLLFYSVGIGQISSEVPQNLSASRPQDRQFILSSKKLLLSDSGFYLCAWSPGGVYGYTFGSGTRLTVV.

The rearrangement joins TRBV30 to TRBJ1-6; 9 nucleotides align to TRBD1. The V gene end was trimmed by 5 bases and the J gene end by 13 bases; junction bases not matched to a gene: 15. Germline CDR1 GTSNPN, CDR2 SVGIG (reference sequence). This CDR3 region has 15 residues. DNA for the CDR3: TGTGCCTGGGCTGGATGGGGGGACAGGGTGACTCCCCTCCACTTT. Protein: CAWAGWGDRVTPLHF.

The rearrangement uses TRBV30 and TRBJ1-4; tentative D call: TRBD1 (6 bases). Trimming left V 2 bases short and J 0 bases short, with 10 bases between. The CDR3 extends over 15 amino acids. Germline V lookup: CDR1 GTSNPN, CDR2 SVGIG (reference sequence). CDR3 in DNA: TGTGCCTGGAGTCCAGGGGAAGCAACTAATGAAAAACTGTTTTTT. Amino acid sequence: CAWSPGEATNEKLFF.

The table lists this clone with a few counts. The same CDR3 arises from other DNA sequences in this sample as well. The chain has TRBV30 and TRBJ1-2; possibly TRBD1 for D (5 bases). The CDR3 extends over 13 amino acids. The V gene lost 2 bases and the J gene lost 3 bases, with 10 bases spanning the gap. The germline V gene has CDR1 GTSNPN and CDR2 SVGIG (reference sequence). CDR3 nucleotide sequence: TGTGCCTGGAGTCCCGGGACTGACTATGGCTACACCTTC. As protein: CAWSPGTDYGYTF.

This clone has only one observation. The chain employs TRBV29-1 and TRBJ1-1; tentative D call: TRBD1 (6 bases). The V gene lost 4 bases and the J gene lost 0 bases, with 9 bases spanning the gap. The CDR3 length is 13 residues. CDR1 is SQVTM and CDR2 is ANQGSEA in the germline V gene. The CDR3 nucleotides read TGCAGCGTTGGGGGGCAGATGAACACTGAAGCTTTCTTT. Protein product: CSVGGQMNTEAFF.

The chain links TRBV27 to TRBJ2-7; D possibly corresponds to TRBD2 (7 bases). Between the trimmed V and J ends, which lost 6 bases and 2 bases, there was a span of 11 bases. This CDR3 has 13 amino acids. Germline V gene lookup returns CDR1 MNHEY and CDR2 SMNVEV (reference sequence). Here the CDR3 DNA reads TGTGCCAGCAGAAGCGGGACAACCTACGAGCAGTACTTC. Its translation is CASRSGTTYEQYF.

The rearrangement joins TRBV15 to TRBJ2-2; 7 nucleotides agree with TRBD2. CDR1 and CDR2 (germline): LNHNV, YYDKDF (reference sequence). V shed 5 bases, J shed 0 bases, and the junction held 12 bases outside the gene matches. The CDR3 spans 18 residues. The CDR3 region has the DNA TGTGCCACCAGCGCTAACATTCTAGCGGCCGCGAACACCGGGGAGCTGTTTTTT. Protein: CATSANILAAANTGELFF.

The chain carries TRBV6-1 and TRBJ2-7, with 7 bases matching TRBD2. This CDR3 comprises 12 residues. V dropped 6 bases and J dropped 4; count of bases not matched to a gene: 3. Germline CDR1 MNHNS, CDR2 SASEGT. The CDR3 loop is CASRPGLYEQYV. The CDR3 nucleotides are TGTGCCAGCAGACCGGGACTATACGAGCAGTACGTC.

This clone was recorded only once. The chain employs TRBV29-1 and TRBJ1-2; D gene uncertain. This CDR3 is 11 amino acids long. Germline CDR1 is SQVTM and CDR2 is ANQGSEA. V dropped 8 bases and J dropped 2 bases, with 9 bases sitting between them. CDR3 protein: CSLSENYGYTF. The CDR3 region has the DNA TGCAGCTTATCGGAGAACTATGGCTACACCTTC.

The table lists this clone with a few counts. This chain links TRBV5-1 with TRBJ1-1; unclear D gene. CDR1 is SGHRS, CDR2 YFSETQ, per germline. The V gene lost 9 bases and the J gene lost 1 base, with 13 bases spanning the gap. The CDR3 sequence is 13 residues long. For the CDR3, the DNA is TGCGCCACCACCACAGACCCGAACACTGAAGCTTTCTTT. This gives the protein CATTTDPNTEAFF.

This chain's CDR3 is CASGPLTVNEQYF. The CDR3 DNA follows: TGTGCCAGCGGCCCGTTGACAGTCAACGAGCAGTACTTC. This sequence joins TRBV28 and TRBJ2-7, with D tentatively TRBD1 (5 bases). The CDR3 consists of 13 residues. V was pared by 8 bases and J by 5 bases, with 16 bases between. Germline V gene sequence: CDR1 MDHEN, CDR2 SYDVKM. Drawing the rest from reference TRBV28 and TRBJ2-7, the complete variable domain is DVKVTQSSRYLVKRTGEKVFLECVQDMDHENMFWYRQDPGLGLRLIYFSYDVKMKEKGDIPEGYSVSREKKERFSLILESASTNQTSMYLCASGPLTVNEQYFGPGTRLTVT.

This chain uses TRBV28 with TRBJ2-3; no clear D gene. Germline loops: CDR1 MDHEN, CDR2 SYDVKM. The ends were cut back, 3 bases at V and 2 bases at J, with 6 bases in the middle. This CDR3 is 13 amino acids long. DNA of the CDR3: TGTGCCAGCAGTTTGCGGTTCACAGATACGCAGTATTTT. Protein sequence: CASSLRFTDTQYF.

The gene calls are TRBV11-2 and TRBJ1-2, with D perhaps matching TRBD1 (5 bases). Between the trimmed V and J ends, which lost 2 bases and 5 bases, there was a span of 18 bases. CDR1 is SGHAT, CDR2 FQNNGV, per germline. The CDR3 spans 16 residues. CDR3 region: CASSLRVAGGGYGYTF. For the CDR3, the DNA is TGTGCCAGCAGCTTACGGGTCGCGGGGGGTGGTTATGGCTACACCTTC.

The chain couples TRBV28 to TRBJ1-5; the D is unclear. There are 17 residues in the CDR3. CDR1 and CDR2 (germline): MDHEN, SYDVKM. The germline V and J ends were trimmed by 3 bases and 3 bases, with 18 bases remaining between them. This CDR3 is CASSFASLTDYNQPQHF. CDR3 sequence (DNA): TGTGCCAGCAGTTTTGCTTCCCTAACCGACTACAATCAGCCCCAGCATTTT.

V and J are TRBV6-6 and TRBJ2-7; 8 nucleotides match TRBD1. CDR3 length: 16 residues. CDR1 is MNHNY, CDR2 SVGAGI, per germline (reference sequence). V trimming: 5 bases; J trimming: 0 bases; junction bases outside the gene matches: 9. This CDR3 is CASSPPAGTGSYEQYF. For the CDR3, the DNA is TGTGCCAGCAGTCCCCCCGCCGGGACAGGCTCCTACGAGCAGTACTTC.